The 10 T cell receptor beta chains presented below share a single source sample, sequenced in a study of neurological immune-mediated disorders. MiXCR, run by TCRdb on the 5' RACE reads, gives a single entry per CDR3 protein. This table has more than 20,000 distinct CDR3 sequences, around 2.5% appearing once. The sample comprised PBMCs. These receptors were taken from a woman aged 50 to 65 with multiple sclerosis.

This clonotype was observed at least ten times. As DNA, the CDR3 is TGTGCCAGCAAAGATCGACAGGGAATTAACACCGGGGAGCTGTTTTTT. Amino acid sequence: CASKDRQGINTGELFF. V gene TRBV18 combines with J gene TRBJ2-2; 7 nucleotides align to TRBD1. Looked up from germline, CDR1 is KGHSH and CDR2 is LQKENI. The CDR3 length is 16 residues. The V and J ends lost 8 bases and 2 bases, in that order; junction bases with no gene match: 11.

This clonotype came up many times. This sequence joins TRBV19 and TRBJ1-1; D is ambiguous. CDR3 length: 11 residues. Germline V gene lookup returns CDR1 LNHDA and CDR2 SQIVND (reference sequence). V lost 7 bases and J 5 bases, leaving 8 bases between the germline ends. The CDR3 loop is CASKFQTEAFF. The CDR3 DNA is TGTGCCAGTAAATTTCAGACTGAAGCTTTCTTT. Combining the CDR3 with reference TRBV19 and TRBJ1-1 gives the whole variable domain DGGITQSPKYLFRKEGQNVTLSCEQNLNHDAMYWYRQDPGQGLRLIYYSQIVNDFQKGDIAEGYSVSREKKESFPLTVTSAQKNPTAFYLCASKFQTEAFFGQGTRLTVV.

This clonotype has ten or more counts. This chain uses TRBV12-3 or TRBV12-4 with TRBJ2-2; D possibly corresponds to TRBD1 (5 bases). Trimming took off 3 bases at V and 6 bases at J, with 8 bases between the two ends. The CDR3 sequence is 13 residues long. The CDR3: CASSFRVAGELFF. The CDR3 nucleotides are TGTGCCAGCAGTTTCAGGGTCGCCGGGGAGCTGTTTTTT.

This clonotype was seen repeatedly, ten times or more. The V call is TRBV20-1, the J call TRBJ2-1, with D possibly called TRBD1 or TRBD2 (5 bases each). CDR1 is DFQATT and CDR2 is SNEGSKA in the germline V gene (reference sequence). V lost 5 bases and J 10 bases, leaving 15 bases between the germline ends. The CDR3 sequence is 12 residues long. CDR3 region: CSAPGTFPEQFF. In nucleotides, the CDR3 is TGCAGTGCTCCCGGGACCTTCCCCGAGCAGTTCTTC.

This clonotype was recorded many times. This chain connects TRBV9 to TRBJ2-1, with TRBD2 matching over 11 bases. The CDR3 totals 16 residues. V dropped 4 bases and J dropped 3; count of bases not matched to a gene: 6. The V gene's germline CDR1 is SGDLS and CDR2 YYNGEE. CDR3 protein: CASSPHLAGGYNEQFF. CDR3 coding DNA: TGTGCCAGCAGCCCTCACCTAGCGGGAGGCTACAATGAGCAGTTCTTC. The variable domain in full, with the rest retrieved from reference TRBV9 and TRBJ2-1, is DSGVTQTPKHLITATGQRVTLRCSPRSGDLSVYWYQQSLDQGLQFLIQYYNGEERAKGNILERFSAQQFPDLHSELNLSSLELGDSALYFCASSPHLAGGYNEQFFGPGTRLTVL.

The chain uses TRBV6-2 or TRBV6-3 and TRBJ2-1; 7 positions agree with TRBD2. The CDR3 spans 17 residues. CDR1 is MNHEY, CDR2 SVGEGT, per germline. The trim removed 5 bases at V and 1 base at J, leaving 11 bases unmatched. DNA for the CDR3: TGTGCCAGCAGTCCTCCCTTGGGAGGGCATTCCTACAATGAGCAGTTCTTC. This codes for CASSPPLGGHSYNEQFF.

This clonotype was seen at least ten times. The chain is built from TRBV20-1 and TRBJ2-1, with D uncertain. Germline CDR1 and CDR2: DFQATT and SNEGSKA (reference sequence). CDR3 length: 10 residues. The V gene lost 6 bases and the J gene lost 7 bases, with 7 bases spanning the gap. CDR3 amino acids: CSAGNNEQFF. CDR3 in DNA: TGCAGTGCAGGTAATAATGAGCAGTTCTTC.

In its sample, this clonotype was seen many times. J is TRBJ2-7 and V is TRBV29-1, with D perhaps given as TRBD1 or TRBD2 (5 bases each). V lost 4 bases to trimming and J lost 2 bases, with 12 bases between them. Germline CDR1 is SQVTM and CDR2 is ANQGSEA. The CDR3 has 13 residues. CDR3 in DNA: TGCAGCGTTGCCTCCGGGACCACCTACGAGCAGTACTTC. As protein: CSVASGTTYEQYF.

This clonotype was observed many times. The chain carries TRBV20-1 and TRBJ1-5, with 7 bases lining up with TRBD1. Trimming at V came to 0 bases and at J to 1 base, leaving 6 bases not matched to a gene. Looked up from germline, CDR1 is DFQATT and CDR2 is SNEGSKA (reference sequence). The CDR3 has 16 residues. This CDR3 reads CSARDSTGTSNQPQHF. In DNA form, the CDR3 reads TGCAGTGCTAGAGATTCGACAGGGACGAGCAATCAGCCCCAGCATTTT.

Ten or more counts support this clonotype. This chain joins TRBV9 and TRBJ2-1; TRBD2 might be the D (5 bases). The V end was cut by 1 base, the J end by 9 bases, with 23 bases between. Looked up from germline, CDR1 is SGDLS and CDR2 is YYNGEE. This CDR3 is 17 amino acids long. CDR3 in DNA: TGTGCCAGCAGCGTAATGGCGGGTGCACCCCTTGCGGGTGAGCAGTTCTTC. Translated, it gives CASSVMAGAPLAGEQFF.